The T cell receptor (beta chain) described here comes from a study of cytomegalovirus exposure and HLA in healthy donors. The PCR contained 60 Vbeta and 13 Jbeta primers. Generated by immunoSEQ multiplex PCR, the TCRdb table keeps only in-frame clones and is missing some. The sample includes 150,000 or so clones, approximately 70% of them seen just once. The V gene's germline CDR1 is GTSNPN and CDR2 SVGIG (reference sequence). Trimming cost V 5 bases and J 5 bases, with 16 bases left between them. The length of the CDR3 is 14 residues. The chain recombines TRBV30 with TRBJ1-5, with D possibly being TRBD1 (6 bases). The sequencing sample was made of PBMCs. This TCR derives from a woman in her fifties or sixties in good health and CMV-seropositive. The CDR3 region is CAWADSSPYQPQHF. In DNA, the CDR3 is TGTGCCTGGGCGGACAGCTCCCCTTATCAGCCCCAGCATTTT.